This entry features one T cell receptor (beta chain) sequence. These data belong to a study of blood T cell repertoires in COVID-19. Study-level background: Acute and convalescent COVID-19 specimens originated in the United States, Italy and Spain. PBMCs, B-cell-depleted T cells, or T cells provided the cDNA or gDNA that made up the material.

The trim removed 6 bases at V and 10 bases at J, leaving 7 bases unmatched. This CDR3 region has 12 residues. Per the authors' pipeline: Amplification from reference gene primers served as the basis for estimated nucleated cell counts. The data were produced by immunoSEQ multiplex PCR, yet TCRdb's version contains in-frame clones alone and is incomplete. Clonal size and the V and J genes are those of that table, whereas D and trimming came from the DNA. The table lists fewer than 200,000 clones, almost 85% of them singletons, with 6% to 9% in the top ten. The source is a man aged 35 to 55 who had recovered from COVID-19. The sample taken for sequencing was peripheral blood. This rearrangement joins TRBV12-3 or TRBV12-4 to TRBJ1-1; 8 bases are a match to TRBD1. The CDR3 coding sequence is TGTGCCAGCAGGTCCCCAGGGGGCCGAGCTTTCTTT. It specifies CASRSPGGRAFF.